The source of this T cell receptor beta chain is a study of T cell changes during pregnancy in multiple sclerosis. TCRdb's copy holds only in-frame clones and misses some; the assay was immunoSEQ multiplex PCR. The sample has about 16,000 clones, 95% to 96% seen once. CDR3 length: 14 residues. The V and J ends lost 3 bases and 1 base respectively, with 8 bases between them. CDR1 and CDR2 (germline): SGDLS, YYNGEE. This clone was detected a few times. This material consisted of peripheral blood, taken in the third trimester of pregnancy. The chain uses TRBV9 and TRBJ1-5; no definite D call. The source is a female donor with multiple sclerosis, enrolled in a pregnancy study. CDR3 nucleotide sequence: TGTGCCAGCAGCGCACAGATGAGCAATCAGCCCCAGCATTTT. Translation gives CASSAQMSNQPQHF.